A selection of T cell receptor beta chains follows, all from one sample in a study of blood T cells in healthy people across ages. TCRdb reprocessed the 5' RACE reads with MiXCR, giving one entry per CDR3 protein. The profile covers about a million distinct CDR3 sequences, with less than 45% appearing a single time and 13% taken by the ten largest. Material for sequencing was blood. Source of these receptors: a man between 18 and 35 years old in good health. Each CDR3 is given with its conserved first and last residue. A D gene is named only where the DNA matches it firmly. Clone sizes are given selectively: once, few, many, or a class where the clone is expanded.

J gene	clone size	D gene	V gene	CDR3 DNA	CDR3 protein
TRBJ2-3	.	.	TRBV9	TGTGCCAGCAGCTCCCGTATGGGGGGTGGGACAGATACGCAGTATTTT	CASSSRMGGGTDTQYF
TRBJ2-7	.	.	TRBV5-6	TGTGCCAGCAGCTTGGGGGGCTCTGGATACTACGAGCAGTACTTC	CASSLGGSGYYEQYF
TRBJ1-2	few	.	TRBV20-1	TGCAGTGCTAGAGGTGTGAACTATGGCTACACCTTC	CSARGVNYGYTF
TRBJ2-3	.	.	TRBV6-4	TGTGCCAGCAGTGAGAGGGGAACAGCCTTTATGTCTACGCAGTATTTT	CASSERGTAFMSTQYF
TRBJ2-1	few	TRBD2	TRBV12-3/TRBV12-4	TGTGCCAGCAGTTTATCGGGGGGGGTTTTCCATGAGCAGTTCTTC	CASSLSGGVFHEQFF
TRBJ2-5	.	.	TRBV9	TGTGCCAGCAGCGTAGTCAGAGAGGGTGAGCAGTACTTC	CASSVVREGEQYF
TRBJ1-2	few	.	TRBV20-1	TGCAGTGCTAGGGACGGAATCTATGGCTACACCTTC	CSARDGIYGYTF
TRBJ1-1	.	TRBD1	TRBV7-9	TGTGCCAGCAGCTTAGGGGACAGCTTGAACACTGAAGCTTTCTTT	CASSLGDSLNTEAFF
TRBJ1-5	few	.	TRBV20-1	TGCAGTGCTAGAGATATTGGGACTCCCAATCAGCCCCAGCATTTT	CSARDIGTPNQPQHF
TRBJ2-7	.	TRBD1	TRBV7-9	TGCGCCAGCAGCTCTCTACAGGGGAATAGGGTCGAGCAGTACTTC	CASSSLQGNRVEQYF
TRBJ1-5	.	.	TRBV20-1	TGCAGTGCTAGAGTAGCGGGATTAAGCGATCAGCCCCAGCATTTT	CSARVAGLSDQPQHF
TRBJ2-7	.	.	TRBV29-1	TGCAGCGTTGAGGGGCAGACACCCTACGAGCAGTACTTC	CSVEGQTPYEQYF
TRBJ2-1	.	TRBD2	TRBV4-3	TGCGCCAGCAGCCCCATGTCAGCGGGGGCTTACAATGAGCAGTTCTTC	CASSPMSAGAYNEQFF
TRBJ1-6	.	TRBD1	TRBV20-1	TGCAGTGCTCCCCCGGGACAGGGGTCGAGATCCTATAATTCACCCCTCCACTTT	CSAPPGQGSRSYNSPLHF
TRBJ1-5	once	TRBD1	TRBV6-6	TGTGCTTTCAGCAGTACGGGACAGGGGGCTGGCAATCAGCCCCAGCATTTT	CAFSSTGQGAGNQPQHF
TRBJ2-1	.	TRBD1	TRBV5-1	TGCGCCAGCAGCCCGGACAGGGCCGATGAGCAGTTCTTC	CASSPDRADEQFF
TRBJ2-5	few	TRBD2	TRBV3-1	TGTGCCAGCAGCTACCCGACTAGCGGGAGAAAAGAGACCCAGTACTTC	CASSYPTSGRKETQYF
TRBJ2-1	few	.	TRBV5-1	TGCGCCAGCAGCTTGAGTCTCCGGACAGAGTACAATGAGCAGTTCTTC	CASSLSLRTEYNEQFF
TRBJ1-1	.	TRBD1	TRBV6-5	TGTGCCAGCAGCAGACATCAGGGGGCTGGAACTGAAGCTTTCTTT	CASSRHQGAGTEAFF
TRBJ1-1	few	TRBD1	TRBV6-2/TRBV6-3	TGTGCCAGCAGGAACCGCCCGGGGACAGATGATAAAAAAACTGAAGCTTTCTTT	CASRNRPGTDDKKTEAFF
TRBJ2-4	many	.	TRBV5-1	TGCGCCAGCAGCTTGGAGGCAGGGGTAGCCAAAAACATTCAGTACTTC	CASSLEAGVAKNIQYF
TRBJ2-5	few	.	TRBV6-1	TGTGCCTTTTTAGGCCAGGGGTTATGTTGTTGGGAGACCCAGTACTTC	CAFLGQGLCCWETQYF
TRBJ2-3	few	TRBD2	TRBV6-2/TRBV6-3	TGTGCCAGCGCCGGGACTAGCGCAGATACGCAGTATTTT	CASAGTSADTQYF
TRBJ1-6	few	.	TRBV28	TGTGCCAGCAAAACCACAGTATCCCATTCACCCCTCCACTTT	CASKTTVSHSPLHF
TRBJ1-5	.	.	TRBV10-3	TGTGCCATCAGATCGGGCCCCGGGGAGAATCGGCCCCAGCATTTT	CAIRSGPGENRPQHF
TRBJ2-1	.	.	TRBV7-2	TGTGCCAGCAGCTTAGTGGCCCAAGGTATTTTGGCAGGCAATGAGCAGTTCTTC	CASSLVAQGILAGNEQFF
TRBJ2-3	.	TRBD2	TRBV6-5	TGTGCCAGCAGTTACTCTGATGCCGGGAGGAGGTTCACAGATACGCAGTATTTT	CASSYSDAGRRFTDTQYF
TRBJ2-7	.	.	TRBV18	TGTGCCAGCTCACCACCGGGCAGCTCCTACGAGCAGTACTTC	CASSPPGSSYEQYF
TRBJ1-2	.	.	TRBV28	TGTGCCAGCAGTTTCCGACTGTCGGGGGTATGCACCTTC	CASSFRLSGVCTF
TRBJ2-1	.	.	TRBV21-1	TGTGCCAGCCCTCCGGCTAGCGGCCACTACAATGAGCAGTTCTTC	CASPPASGHYNEQFF
TRBJ2-3	.	.	TRBV20-1	TGCAGTGTTCCTAGGACAGGCACAGATACGCAGTATTTT	CSVPRTGTDTQYF
TRBJ1-2	few	.	TRBV12-3/TRBV12-4	TGTGCCAGCAGTGTAGCCAGATTTCCTGTCTACACCTTC	CASSVARFPVYTF
TRBJ1-1	few	.	TRBV5-1	TGCGCCAGCAGCGGCTCGACAGCGAACACTGAAGCTTTCTTT	CASSGSTANTEAFF
TRBJ1-5	few	.	TRBV7-9	TGTGCCAGCAGCCCCGGTGGCAGGGATAATCAGCCCCAGCATTTT	CASSPGGRDNQPQHF
TRBJ1-2	.	.	TRBV20-1	TGCAGTGCTACGAAGCAGGGTTGGAACTATGGCTACACCTTC	CSATKQGWNYGYTF
TRBJ2-1	.	.	TRBV5-1	TGCGCCAGCAGCTTGGCCAGTAGTGAGCAGTTCTTC	CASSLASSEQFF
TRBJ2-7	.	.	TRBV6-2/TRBV6-3	TGTGCCAGCAGTTACGCCTCCGGGACCAACTACGAGCAGTACTTC	CASSYASGTNYEQYF
TRBJ2-2	.	.	TRBV24-1	TGTGCCACCAGTCGGGGCGGGGAGCTGTTTTTT	CATSRGGELFF
TRBJ1-1	few	.	TRBV12-3/TRBV12-4	TGTGCCAGCAGTTTGGGCCAGGGTGACGCGAGGACTGAAGCTTTCTTT	CASSLGQGDARTEAFF
TRBJ1-1	many	TRBD1	TRBV5-1	TGTGCCAGCAGTTTTGGGACAGGGGATACTGAAGCTTTCTTT	CASSFGTGDTEAFF
TRBJ2-3	once	.	TRBV5-1	TGCGCCAGCAGAGTTGCCTTCACAGATACGCAGTATTTT	CASRVAFTDTQYF
TRBJ2-1	few	.	TRBV20-1	TGCAGTGCTCGCCCAACTAGAAACAATGAGCAGTTCTTC	CSARPTRNNEQFF
TRBJ2-1	.	TRBD2	TRBV4-3	TGCGCCAGCAGCGGAAATAACGGGGGGAGCTCCTACAATGAGCAGTTCTTC	CASSGNNGGSSYNEQFF
TRBJ2-7	.	.	TRBV20-1	TGCAGTGCTAGAGATTTAGAGACGGCGTCCACCTACGAGCAGTACTTC	CSARDLETASTYEQYF
TRBJ1-4	few	TRBD1	TRBV10-3	TGTGCCATCAGCGACCCGGACAGGGGGCAAACTAATGAAAAACTGTTTTTT	CAISDPDRGQTNEKLFF
TRBJ1-1	.	TRBD1	TRBV7-9	TGTGCCAGCAGCTTATCGGACAGGGGGTCGAACACTGAAGCTTTCTTT	CASSLSDRGSNTEAFF
TRBJ2-3	few	.	TRBV4-1	TGCGCCAGCAGCCGACGGCCAGGGGCTGAGTCAGATACGCAGTATTTT	CASSRRPGAESDTQYF
TRBJ2-1	.	.	TRBV5-1	TGCGCCAGCAGCCCCTTACAACTCCCTGGTGGGCAGTTCTTC	CASSPLQLPGGQFF
TRBJ1-1	few	.	TRBV6-4	TGTGCCAGCAGCGTGACAGAGATGAACACTGAAGCTTTCTTT	CASSVTEMNTEAFF
TRBJ2-3	.	.	TRBV9	TGTGCCAGCACCCCGGAAGACAGCAGCACAGATACGCAGTATTTT	CASTPEDSSTDTQYF
TRBJ1-2	.	.	TRBV4-2	TGTGCCAGCAGCCAAGATAAAAGGACCTCAGGGTATGGCTACACCTTC	CASSQDKRTSGYGYTF
TRBJ2-3	.	.	TRBV7-9	TGTGCCAGCAGCTGGCCCAAGGGCACAGATACGCAGTATTTT	CASSWPKGTDTQYF
TRBJ2-2	.	.	TRBV5-5	TGTGCCAGCAACTCTACTGGGTCCGGGGAGCTGTTTTTT	CASNSTGSGELFF
TRBJ1-1	.	.	TRBV25-1	TGTGCCAGCAGGAAGGAAGCAGGCACTGAAGCTTTCTTT	CASRKEAGTEAFF
TRBJ1-2	.	.	TRBV6-1	TGTGCCAGCCAAAAAACGGGTTTGGGCTACACCTTC	CASQKTGLGYTF
TRBJ1-6	.	.	TRBV7-2	TGTGCCAGCAGCTTACCAGGCTATAATTCACCCCTCCACTTT	CASSLPGYNSPLHF
TRBJ2-3	few	TRBD2	TRBV14	TGTGCCAGCAGCCAAGATGTAGGACTAGCGGTACACACGGATACGCAGTATTTT	CASSQDVGLAVHTDTQYF